A single sample gave rise to the 20 T cell receptor beta chains below, sequenced in a study of T cells in placental villitis. The libraries were made with immunoSEQ v4. Clones were sequenced by immunoSEQ multiplex PCR, and TCRdb holds only the in-frame ones, with some missing. The data contain around 3,100 clones, under 80% of them singletons. Material: placental tissue containing maternal and fetal cells. The receptor source for this set is a human patient with infectious villitis; the placental T cells may come from both mother and fetus.

As concerns this clone: Possible read error: a much larger clone is one base away. This chain links TRBV7-8 with TRBJ1-1; no clear D. CDR3 length: 15 amino acids. Germline CDR1 SGHVS, CDR2 FQNEAQ. V dropped 2 bases and J dropped 1 base, with 11 bases sitting between them. CDR3 DNA: TGTGCCAGCAGCTTACAGGTCAGGAAGAACACTGAAGCTTTCTTT. Residues: CASSLQVRKNTEAFF. Full variable domain (outside the CDR3, taken from reference TRBV7-8 and TRBJ1-1): GAGVSQSPRYKVAKRGQDVALRCDPISGHVSLFWYQQALGQGPEFLTYFQNEAQLDKSGLPSDRFFAERPEGSVSTLKIQRTQQEDSAVYLCASSLQVRKNTEAFFGQGTRLTVV.

The chain combines TRBV28 with TRBJ1-5; tentatively, D is TRBD1 (6 bases). The V end was cut by 5 bases, the J end by 7 bases, with 18 bases between. This CDR3 spans 15 amino acids. The V gene's germline CDR1 is MDHEN and CDR2 SYDVKM. The CDR3 region is CASSLTLGGYQPQHF. The CDR3 DNA follows: TGTGCCAGCAGTCTTACCCTAGGGGGGTACCAGCCCCAGCATTTT.

This clone has just a few counts. The chain combines TRBV7-9 with TRBJ1-1; no clear D gene. This CDR3 has 15 amino acids. In germline, CDR1 is SEHNR, CDR2 FQNEAQ (reference sequence). V shed 4 bases and J shed 9 bases, with 21 bases lying between them. This CDR3 is CASSSDSIRRAQAFF. For the CDR3, the DNA is TGTGCCAGCAGCTCCGATTCCATTCGCCGGGCTCAAGCTTTCTTT.

The chain uses TRBV7-3 and TRBJ2-3; 7 bases fit TRBD1. CDR3 length: 16 residues. J lost 1 base, V lost 1 base, and 5 bases had no gene match. CDR1 and CDR2 (germline): SGHTA, FQGTGA. The CDR3 spells CASSLRGTEGTDTQYF. The CDR3 nucleotides read TGTGCCAGCAGCTTAAGGGGGACAGAGGGCACAGATACGCAGTATTTT.

The chain couples TRBV28 to TRBJ1-2, with D tentatively TRBD1 (5 bases). The CDR3 sequence is 13 residues long. From germline, CDR1 is MDHEN and CDR2 SYDVKM. With 5 bases removed from V and 5 bases from J, the gap between germline ends came to 12 bases. CDR3 sequence reads: CASSPTVSYGYTF. For the CDR3, the DNA is TGTGCCAGCAGTCCGACAGTTAGTTATGGCTACACCTTC.

The CDR3, as DNA: TGTGCCTGGAGTACCGGCGACAGGAACACTGAAGCTTTCTTT. Translated, it gives CAWSTGDRNTEAFF. The chain recombines TRBV30 with TRBJ1-1, with TRBD1 as a possible D gene (5 bases). The V end lost 2 bases, the J end lost 1 base, and 11 bases lay between the germline ends. This CDR3 is built from 14 residues. CDR1 is GTSNPN, CDR2 SVGIG, per germline (reference sequence).

This clone was detected a few times. For the CDR3, the DNA is TGTGCCTGGAGTGTGACAGGGAATCAGCCCCAGCATTTT. Protein product: CAWSVTGNQPQHF. The rearrangement uses TRBV30 and TRBJ1-5, with 7 bases lining up with TRBD1. With V trimmed by 0 bases and J by 4 bases, 0 bases remained unmatched. Per the germline V gene, CDR1 is GTSNPN and CDR2 is SVGIG (reference sequence). This CDR3 has 13 residues.

This clone was counted a few times. The chain employs TRBV12-5 and TRBJ1-2; D may be TRBD1 (6 bases). This CDR3 comprises 16 residues. Germline lookup yields CDR1 LGHNT and CDR2 FRNRAP. Between the trimmed V and J ends, which lost 4 bases and 0 bases, there was a span of 15 bases. CDR3 region: CASGSLPTGANYGYTF. CDR3 nucleotide sequence: TGTGCTAGTGGTTCCCTACCGACAGGAGCTAACTATGGCTACACCTTC.

The J gene is TRBJ1-1, the V gene TRBV13; D gene uncertain. The CDR3 totals 15 residues. V lost 6 bases and J lost 5, with 19 bases in between. Germline-derived CDR1 and CDR2 are PRHDT and FYEKMQ (reference sequence). CDR3 loop: CASRPPGIGITEAFF. The CDR3 DNA is TGTGCCAGCAGGCCGCCCGGGATAGGGATAACTGAAGCTTTCTTT. Full variable domain (rest looked up from reference TRBV13 and TRBJ1-1): AAGVIQSPRHLIKEKRETATLKCYPIPRHDTVYWYQQGPGQDPQFLISFYEKMQSDKGSIPDRFSAQQFSDYHSELNMSSLELGDSALYFCASRPPGIGITEAFFGQGTRLTVV.

The chain carries TRBV7-9 and TRBJ1-2; D call uncertain. CDR1 SEHNR and CDR2 FQNEAQ come from the germline V gene (reference sequence). Trimming removed 5 bases at V and 4 bases at J, with 14 bases between. The CDR3 runs 14 residues. In DNA form, the CDR3 reads TGTGCCAGCAGCCCATACGACGGATTCTATGGCTACACCTTC. Its protein is CASSPYDGFYGYTF.

V is TRBV7-3 and J is TRBJ2-2, with TRBD1 identical over 8 bases. Losses at the gene ends were 8 bases for V and 3 bases for J; bases not matched to a gene: 11. The germline V gene encodes CDR1 SGHTA and CDR2 FQGTGA. The CDR3 is 16 residues long. CDR3: CASSPSRRGHTGELFF. Here the CDR3 DNA reads TGTGCCAGCTCCCCATCCCGCAGGGGGCACACCGGGGAGCTGTTTTTT.

The chain uses TRBV5-6 and TRBJ2-5; 8 bases map to TRBD1. There are 13 residues in the CDR3. Looked up from germline, CDR1 is SGHDT and CDR2 is YYEEEE. V lost 2 bases, J lost 4 bases, and 1 base stayed unmatched. CDR3 amino acids: CASSFRGRETQYF. The CDR3, as DNA: TGTGCCAGCAGCTTCAGGGGGCGAGAGACCCAGTACTTC.

By proportion, this clone is large. Other DNA variants within this sample encode the same CDR3. The rearrangement joins TRBV9 to TRBJ2-3; 12 bases map to TRBD2. CDR1 SGDLS and CDR2 YYNGEE come from the germline V gene. CDR3 size: 15 residues. J lost 1 base, V lost 3 bases, and 0 bases had no gene match. The chain's CDR3 is CASSGLAGGTDTQYF. In DNA form, the CDR3 reads TGTGCCAGCAGCGGACTAGCGGGGGGCACAGATACGCAGTATTTT.

In its sample, this clone was seen a few times. Other DNA sequences in the same sample also yield this CDR3. The rearrangement links TRBV3-1 (or the pseudogene TRBV3-2) to TRBJ1-2, with D possibly TRBD1 on 5 matching bases. Germline CDR1 is LGHDT and CDR2 is YNNKEL (reference sequence). There are 12 residues in the CDR3. V shed 5 bases and J shed 4 bases, with 8 bases lying between them. The CDR3 here is CASSWGSYGYTF. CDR3 nucleotide sequence: TGTGCCAGCAGCTGGGGGAGCTATGGCTACACCTTC.

The CDR3 reads CASSYSNFQYYGYTF. The CDR3, as DNA: TGTGCCAGCAGTTACTCGAATTTCCAGTACTATGGCTACACCTTC. The chain carries TRBV6-6 and TRBJ1-2; no reliable D call. Germline CDR1 MNHNY, CDR2 SVGAGI (reference sequence). V was trimmed by 0 bases and J by 3 bases, leaving 11 bases between them. The CDR3 extends over 15 amino acids.

This clone was observed once. This rearrangement joins TRBV19 to TRBJ1-2, with 9 bases lining up with TRBD1. The V segment lost 6 bases and the J segment 4 bases; nucleotides outside the gene matches: 12. The CDR3 sequence is 16 residues long. Germline assignment: CDR1 LNHDA and CDR2 SQIVND (reference sequence). DNA for the CDR3: TGTGCCAGTAGGGAGTTAAACAGGGGGCGCGTCTATGGCTACACCTTC. Translating it yields CASRELNRGRVYGYTF. The whole variable domain, filled in from reference TRBV19 and TRBJ1-2, reads DGGITQSPKYLFRKEGQNVTLSCEQNLNHDAMYWYRQDPGQGLRLIYYSQIVNDFQKGDIAEGYSVSREKKESFPLTVTSAQKNPTAFYLCASRELNRGRVYGYTFGSGTRLTVV.

This clone was seen a few times. This sequence joins TRBV4-2 and TRBJ2-3; 9 nucleotides align to TRBD2. Germline values: CDR1 LGHNA, CDR2 YNFKEQ. The CDR3 is made up of 18 amino acids. V lost 4 bases to trimming and J lost 1 base; unmatched junction nucleotides: 12. CDR3 DNA: TGTGCCAGCAGCCTCGGGGTAGCGGGGGCCGCTGGCACAGATACGCAGTATTTT. This codes for CASSLGVAGAAGTDTQYF.

The chain joins TRBV29-1 to TRBJ1-2; D is unclear. V lost 1 base to trimming and J lost 7 bases, with 16 bases between them. Per the germline V gene, CDR1 is SQVTM and CDR2 is ANQGSEA. The CDR3 is 14 amino acids. CDR3 residues: CSVEGTFQSGGYTF. The DNA of the CDR3 is TGCAGCGTTGAAGGGACCTTCCAGAGTGGTGGCTACACCTTC.

The gene calls are TRBV7-2 and TRBJ1-2; no clear D gene. V lost 1 base, J lost 6 bases, and 15 bases lay in between. This CDR3 has 15 amino acids. CDR1 is SGHTA, CDR2 FQGNSA, per germline. This chain's CDR3 is CASSLGLSTPNGYTF. The CDR3 nucleotides read TGTGCCAGCAGCTTAGGATTGTCGACTCCAAATGGCTACACCTTC.

The chain is built from TRBV25-1 and TRBJ2-7; the D is unclear. The CDR3 loop spans 14 amino acids. Per germline, CDR1 MGHDK and CDR2 SYGVNS. Trimming took 1 base from V and 5 from J, leaving 12 bases between them. The CDR3 sequence: CASSESVEADEQYF. The CDR3 DNA is TGTGCCAGCAGTGAATCGGTAGAAGCCGACGAGCAGTACTTC.